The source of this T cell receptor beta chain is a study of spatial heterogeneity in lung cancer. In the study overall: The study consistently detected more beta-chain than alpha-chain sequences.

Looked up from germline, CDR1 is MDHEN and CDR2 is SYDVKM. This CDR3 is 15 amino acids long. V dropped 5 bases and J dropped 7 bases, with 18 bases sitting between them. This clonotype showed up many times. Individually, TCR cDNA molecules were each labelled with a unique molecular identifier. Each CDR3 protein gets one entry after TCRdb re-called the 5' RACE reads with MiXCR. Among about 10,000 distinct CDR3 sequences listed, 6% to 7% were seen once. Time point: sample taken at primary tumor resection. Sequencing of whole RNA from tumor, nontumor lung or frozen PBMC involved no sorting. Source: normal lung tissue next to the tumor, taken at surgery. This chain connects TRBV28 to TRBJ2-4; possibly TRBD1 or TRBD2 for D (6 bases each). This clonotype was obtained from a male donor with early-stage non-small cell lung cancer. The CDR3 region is CASSIPGRRGNIQYF. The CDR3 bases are TGTGCCAGCAGTATTCCAGGACGGAGGGGGAACATTCAGTACTTC. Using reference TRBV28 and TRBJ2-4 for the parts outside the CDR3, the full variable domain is DVKVTQSSRYLVKRTGEKVFLECVQDMDHENMFWYRQDPGLGLRLIYFSYDVKMKEKGDIPEGYSVSREKKERFSLILESASTNQTSMYLCASSIPGRRGNIQYFGAGTRLSVL.